Included here is one T cell receptor (beta chain) sequence, with context. Its specificity is unknown. The record originates from a study of shared clonotypes between healthy human individuals. The CDR3 is 15 amino acids. CDR1 is WNHNN and CDR2 is SYGVQD in the germline V gene (reference sequence). V lost 3 bases to trimming and J lost 6 bases; unmatched junction nucleotides: 10. Findings of the study overall: Naive CD4 clonotypes overlapped across a handful of donors at roughly 5%. Naive subsets usually exceeded memory subsets in estimated richness. Non-shared clonotypes had lower generation probabilities than those shared by all four donors.

Clones were read by immunoSEQ multiplex PCR, and TCRdb kept only the in-frame ones, dropping some. The sample yields about 2.3 million clones, 93% seen once. This clonotype was sampled from a man aged 18 to 29 in good health. Some clones in this sample may be carry-over from other donors' samples. The chain couples TRBV10-1 to TRBJ2-7; TRBD2 agrees at 8 bases. The specimen was naive CD4+ T cells from PBMCs. Subset given: CD45RA+ positively selected. The CDR3 sequence is CASSEGASGLLEQYF. CDR3 nucleotides: TGCGCCAGCAGTGAAGGGGCTAGCGGGCTCCTCGAGCAGTACTTC.